This TCR beta chain was captured by sequencing in a study of breast tumors, draining lymph nodes, adjacent tissues. Axillary draining lymph nodes of breast cancer patients supplied the node samples. MiXCR, run by TCRdb on the multiplex PCR reads, gives a single entry per CDR3 protein. The sample consists of around 130,000 distinct CDR3 sequences, 21% of them appearing once. This TCR derives from a female donor with breast cancer. Some clones in this sample may be carry-over from other donors' samples. Sequencing was carried out using axillary lymph node tissue.

CDR3 protein: CASIRGGNEQFF. CDR3 nucleotide sequence: TGTGCCAGCATCAGGGGTGGAAATGAGCAGTTCTTC. The chain has TRBV5-8 and TRBJ2-1, with D tentatively TRBD1 (6 bases). The CDR3 is 12 residues long. With 6 bases removed from V and 7 bases from J, the gap between germline ends came to 11 bases. Germline V lookup: CDR1 SGHTS, CDR2 YDEGEE.